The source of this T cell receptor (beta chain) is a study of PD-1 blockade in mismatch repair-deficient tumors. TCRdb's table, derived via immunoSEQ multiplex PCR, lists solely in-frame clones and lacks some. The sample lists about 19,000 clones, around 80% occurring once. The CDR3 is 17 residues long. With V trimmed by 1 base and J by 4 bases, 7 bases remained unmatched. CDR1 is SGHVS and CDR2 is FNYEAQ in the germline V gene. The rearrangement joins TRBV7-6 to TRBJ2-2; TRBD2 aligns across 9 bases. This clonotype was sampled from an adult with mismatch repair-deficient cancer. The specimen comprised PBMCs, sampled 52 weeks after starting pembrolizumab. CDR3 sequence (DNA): TGTGCCAGCAGCTTAGGGTACAGCGGGAGGTCCACCGGGGAGCTGTTTTTT. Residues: CASSLGYSGRSTGELFF. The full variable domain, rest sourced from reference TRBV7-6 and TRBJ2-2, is GAGVSQSPRYKVTKRGQDVALRCDPISGHVSLYWYRQALGQGPEFLTYFNYEAQQDKSGLPNDRFSAERPEGSISTLTIQRTEQRDSAMYRCASSLGYSGRSTGELFFGEGSRLTVL.